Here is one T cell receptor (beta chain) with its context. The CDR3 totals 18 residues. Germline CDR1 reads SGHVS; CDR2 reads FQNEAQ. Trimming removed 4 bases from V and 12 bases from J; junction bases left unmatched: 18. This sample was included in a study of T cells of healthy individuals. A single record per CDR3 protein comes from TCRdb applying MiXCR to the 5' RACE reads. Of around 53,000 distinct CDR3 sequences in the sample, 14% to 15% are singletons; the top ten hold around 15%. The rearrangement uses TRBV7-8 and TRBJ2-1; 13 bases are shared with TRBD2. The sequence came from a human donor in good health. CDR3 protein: CASSSDRVGLAGLIGQFF. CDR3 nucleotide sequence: TGTGCCAGCAGCTCGGACAGGGTGGGACTAGCGGGGTTAATCGGGCAGTTCTTC. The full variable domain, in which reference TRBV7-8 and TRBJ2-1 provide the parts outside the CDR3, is GAGVSQSPRYKVAKRGQDVALRCDPISGHVSLFWYQQALGQGPEFLTYFQNEAQLDKSGLPSDRFFAERPEGSVSTLKIQRTQQEDSAVYLCASSSDRVGLAGLIGQFFGPGTRLTVL.